These T cell receptor beta chains were read from a single sample in a study of human T cells and chemical hapten exposure. TCRdb used MiXCR to reprocess the RACE reads, holding one entry per CDR3 protein. The table has under 450,000 distinct CDR3 sequences, about 6% seen once. The starting material was whole blood, obtained in connection with sensitization to the hapten diphenylcyclopropenone (DPC). The receptors shown here come from a woman aged 18-29 years with alopecia areata. Some clones in this sample may be carry-over from other donors' samples. Each CDR3 is given with its conserved first and last residue. D genes are given only for firm matches. Clone sizes are given selectively: once, few, many, or a class where the clone is expanded.

TRBV20-1	TRBJ2-3	TRBD2	.	TGCAGTGCTGGGGTAGCGGGGGGACCCACAGATACGCAGTATTTT	CSAGVAGGPTDTQYF
TRBV18	TRBJ2-2	.	few	TGTGCCAGCTCACCAGGGCGAGCGAACACCGGGGAGCTGTTTTTT	CASSPGRANTGELFF
TRBV24-1	TRBJ1-1	.	many	TGTGCCACCAGTGAAGGGACCCAGGCTTTCTTT	CATSEGTQAFF
TRBV5-4	TRBJ1-1	.	few	TGTGCCAGCAGCTTCTCATTGGGGACTGAAGCTTTCTTT	CASSFSLGTEAFF
TRBV7-9	TRBJ1-2	TRBD1	many	TGTGCCAGCAGCTTATTTGGAGGGGGACAGCGTGGCTACACCTTC	CASSLFGGGQRGYTF
TRBV12-3/TRBV12-4	TRBJ1-5	.	few	TGTGCCAGCAGTGACAGCGCGAGATATAGCAATCAGCCCCAGCATTTT	CASSDSARYSNQPQHF
TRBV5-5	TRBJ1-5	.	many	TGTGCCAGCAGCTTCTTTGTTAGCAATCAGCCCCAGCATTTT	CASSFFVSNQPQHF
TRBV12-3/TRBV12-4	TRBJ2-5	.	.	TGTGCCAGCAGTTTAGCCCAAACGGGACGTCCGTACTTC	CASSLAQTGRPYF
TRBV4-1	TRBJ2-7	TRBD1	few	TGCGCCAGCAGCCAAGATACCGGGACAGGGACAATCGAGCAGTACTTC	CASSQDTGTGTIEQYF
TRBV16	TRBJ1-1	TRBD1	few	TGTGCCAGCAGCCCCAGGACAGGGCGGACGAACACTGAAGCTTTCTTT	CASSPRTGRTNTEAFF
TRBV18	TRBJ1-2	.	few	TGTGCCAGCTCACCTGAAGGACCGACCCTCTATGGCTACACCTTC	CASSPEGPTLYGYTF
TRBV6-2/TRBV6-3	TRBJ1-4	TRBD1	many	TGTGCCAGCAGTTACTCATCCGGGACAGGGGATGAAAAACTGTTTTTT	CASSYSSGTGDEKLFF
TRBV7-9	TRBJ1-5	.	many	TGTGCCAGCAGCCAAACAGGGAATAGCAATCAGCCCCAGCATTTT	CASSQTGNSNQPQHF
TRBV28	TRBJ2-4	.	few	TGTGCCAGCAGTTTAGGGGCCTCTCGATTAACAAACATTCAGTACTTC	CASSLGASRLTNIQYF
TRBV11-2	TRBJ1-2	.	.	TGTGCCAGCAGCTTAGGTCTGCAGGACTATGGCTACACCTTC	CASSLGLQDYGYTF
TRBV27	TRBJ2-4	TRBD2	few	TGTGCCAGCTCTTTGCGGGGGGCGGACATTCAGTACTTC	CASSLRGADIQYF
TRBV7-9	TRBJ1-5	TRBD1	few	TGTGCCAGCAGCGCACAGGGGGGCCCCAATCAGCCCCAGCATTTT	CASSAQGGPNQPQHF
TRBV5-6	TRBJ2-1	TRBD1	.	TGTGCCAGCAGCGAGCCGGGACAGGGCCAGTTTGGGCAGTTCTTC	CASSEPGQGQFGQFF
TRBV15	TRBJ2-3	.	few	TGTGCCACCAGCAGAGATAAGGTGCTCCAGGATACGCAGTATTTT	CATSRDKVLQDTQYF
TRBV6-6	TRBJ2-5	.	.	TGTGCCAGCAGTCTCCTGAAGGGGACCCAGTACTTC	CASSLLKGTQYF
TRBV5-1	TRBJ1-5	TRBD1	few	TGCGCCAGCAGCTTCGCGACAGGGGAGCAGCCCCAGCATTTT	CASSFATGEQPQHF
TRBV7-9	TRBJ1-6	.	many	TGTGCCAGCAGTTTAGAGGGTAATTCACCCCTCCACTTT	CASSLEGNSPLHF
TRBV7-2	TRBJ1-2	.	few	TGTGCCAGCCGGCCAGGGGAGCCCCGAATCTATGGCTACACCTTC	CASRPGEPRIYGYTF
TRBV5-4	TRBJ1-6	.	.	TGTGCCAGCAGCCCCGGAGCGGGGGCGCCTTCACCCCTCCACTTT	CASSPGAGAPSPLHF